This T cell receptor (beta chain) stems from a study of blood T cell repertoires in COVID-19. Across the study: COVID-19 samples collected from the United States, Italy and Spain covered acute and convalescent phases. T cells, B-cell-depleted T cells, or PBMCs provided the cDNA or gDNA that served as material.

The CDR3 sequence is 16 residues long. CDR1 SQVTM and CDR2 ANQGSEA come from the germline V gene. With V trimmed by 7 bases and J by 4 bases, 13 bases remained unmatched. Original processing notes: Amplifying reference gene primers gave estimates of nucleated cell counts. The data were produced by immunoSEQ multiplex PCR, yet TCRdb's version contains in-frame clones alone and is incomplete. The D gene and trimming were derived from the DNA, and the V and J assignments and clone size from that table. Of some 200,000 clones listed, about 86% are singletons. The clonotype originates from a man aged 25 to 40 with active or convalescent COVID-19. The rearrangement joins TRBV29-1 to TRBJ2-2; 9 nucleotides agree with TRBD1. Sample: peripheral blood. The CDR3 spells CSAEDRGQGTTGELFF. As DNA, the CDR3 is TGCAGCGCAGAAGACAGGGGACAGGGTACCACCGGGGAGCTGTTTTTT.